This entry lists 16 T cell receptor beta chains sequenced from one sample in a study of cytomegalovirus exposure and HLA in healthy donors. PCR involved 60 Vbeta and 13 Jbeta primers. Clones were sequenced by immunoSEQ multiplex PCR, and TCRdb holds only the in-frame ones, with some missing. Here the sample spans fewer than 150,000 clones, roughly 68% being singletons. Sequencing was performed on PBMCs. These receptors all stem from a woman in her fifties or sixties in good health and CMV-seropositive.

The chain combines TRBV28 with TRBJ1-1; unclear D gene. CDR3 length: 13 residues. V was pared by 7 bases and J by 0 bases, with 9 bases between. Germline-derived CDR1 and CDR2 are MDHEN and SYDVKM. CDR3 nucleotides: TGTGCCAGCACCGTAAGCGTGAACACTGAAGCTTTCTTT. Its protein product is CASTVSVNTEAFF. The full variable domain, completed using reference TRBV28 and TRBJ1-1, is DVKVTQSSRYLVKRTGEKVFLECVQDMDHENMFWYRQDPGLGLRLIYFSYDVKMKEKGDIPEGYSVSREKKERFSLILESASTNQTSMYLCASTVSVNTEAFFGQGTRLTVV.

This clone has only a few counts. CDR3 sequence: CASSLNTGVYNSPLHF. The CDR3 nucleotides read TGTGCCAGCAGCCTTAACACAGGAGTCTATAATTCACCCCTCCACTTT. The chain couples TRBV14 to TRBJ1-6; D may be TRBD1 (5 bases). The CDR3 consists of 16 residues. Trimming left V 4 bases short and J 3 bases short, with 13 bases between. Germline V gene sequence: CDR1 SGHDN, CDR2 FVKESK.

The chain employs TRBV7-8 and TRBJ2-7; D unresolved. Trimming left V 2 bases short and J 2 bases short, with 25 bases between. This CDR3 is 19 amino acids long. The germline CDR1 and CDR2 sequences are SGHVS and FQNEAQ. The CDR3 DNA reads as TGTGCCAGCAGCTTAAACTATCGAGGCGGCGGCGGCAGCCCCTACGAGCAGTACTTC. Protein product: CASSLNYRGGGGSPYEQYF.

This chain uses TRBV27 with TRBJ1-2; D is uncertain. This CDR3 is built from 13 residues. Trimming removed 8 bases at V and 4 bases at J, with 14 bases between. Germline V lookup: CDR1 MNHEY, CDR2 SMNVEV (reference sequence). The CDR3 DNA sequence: TGTGCCAGCGGGAGGTACACCTCCTATGGCTACACCTTC. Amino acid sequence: CASGRYTSYGYTF.

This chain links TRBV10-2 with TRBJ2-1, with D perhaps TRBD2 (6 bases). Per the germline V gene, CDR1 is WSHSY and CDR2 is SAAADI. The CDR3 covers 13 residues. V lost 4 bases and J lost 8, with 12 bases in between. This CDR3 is CASSVGEVDEQFF. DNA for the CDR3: TGCGCCAGCAGTGTGGGGGAGGTAGATGAGCAGTTCTTC.

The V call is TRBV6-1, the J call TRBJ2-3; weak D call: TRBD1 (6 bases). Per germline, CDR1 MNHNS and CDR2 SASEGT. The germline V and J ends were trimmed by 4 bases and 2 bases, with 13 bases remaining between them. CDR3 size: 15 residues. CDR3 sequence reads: CASSGRQVLTDTQYF. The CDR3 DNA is TGTGCCAGCAGTGGTCGACAGGTCCTCACAGATACGCAGTATTTT.

The CDR3 spells CASSLTGERRAFF. CDR3 DNA sequence: TGTGCCAGCAGCTTGACAGGGGAACGGCGGGCTTTCTTT. The chain joins TRBV11-3 to TRBJ1-1, with 8 bases aligning to TRBD1. CDR1 and CDR2 from the germline V gene are SGHNT and YENEEA. V shed 3 bases and J 11 bases; nucleotides not matched to a gene: 8. The CDR3 runs to 13 residues.

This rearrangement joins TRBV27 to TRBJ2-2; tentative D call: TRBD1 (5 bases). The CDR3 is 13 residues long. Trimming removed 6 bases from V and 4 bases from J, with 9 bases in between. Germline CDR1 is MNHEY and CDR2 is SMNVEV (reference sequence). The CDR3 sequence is CASRGRITGELFF. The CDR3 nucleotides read TGTGCCAGCAGGGGGCGTATCACCGGGGAGCTGTTTTTT.

Here the CDR3 DNA reads TGTGCCAGCAGCTTCGGGGGGTACTCAGATACGCAGTATTTT. This translates into CASSFGGYSDTQYF. This chain joins TRBV11-3 and TRBJ2-3, with 7 bases lining up with TRBD2. The length of the CDR3 is 14 residues. The germline gives CDR1 SGHNT, CDR2 YENEEA. V trimming: 3 bases; J trimming: 4 bases; junction bases outside the gene matches: 4.

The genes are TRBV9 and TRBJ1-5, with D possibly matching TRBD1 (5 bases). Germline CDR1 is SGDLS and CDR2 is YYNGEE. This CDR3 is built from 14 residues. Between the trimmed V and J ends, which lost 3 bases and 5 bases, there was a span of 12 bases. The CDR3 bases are TGTGCCAGCAGCGAGGGGCCAGCCCATCAGCCCCAGCATTTT. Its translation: CASSEGPAHQPQHF.

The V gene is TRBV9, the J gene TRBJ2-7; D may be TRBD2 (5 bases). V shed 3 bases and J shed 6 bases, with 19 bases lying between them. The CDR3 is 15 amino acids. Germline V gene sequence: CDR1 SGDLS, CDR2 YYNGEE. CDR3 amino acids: CASSAQGKASGEQYF. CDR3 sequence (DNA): TGTGCCAGCAGCGCCCAAGGAAAAGCAAGCGGCGAGCAGTACTTC.

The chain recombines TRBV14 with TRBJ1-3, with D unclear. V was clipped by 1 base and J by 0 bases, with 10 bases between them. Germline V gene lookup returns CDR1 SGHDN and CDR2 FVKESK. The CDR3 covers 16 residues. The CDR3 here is CASSQAGTYSGNTIYF. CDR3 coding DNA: TGTGCCAGCAGCCAAGCAGGTACCTACTCTGGAAACACCATATATTTT. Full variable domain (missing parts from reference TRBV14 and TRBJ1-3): EAGVTQFPSHSVIEKGQTVTLRCDPISGHDNLYWYRRVMGKEIKFLLHFVKESKQDESGMPNNRFLAERTGGTYSTLKVQPAELEDSGVYFCASSQAGTYSGNTIYFGEGSWLTVV.

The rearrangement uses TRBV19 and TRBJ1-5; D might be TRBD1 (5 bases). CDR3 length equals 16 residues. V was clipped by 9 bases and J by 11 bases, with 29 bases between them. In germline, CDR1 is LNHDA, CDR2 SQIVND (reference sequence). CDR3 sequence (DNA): TGTGCCAGCAAATTCCAAGGGCAGGGCCAGTTCGTAGCCCAGCATTTT. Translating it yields CASKFQGQGQFVAQHF.

CDR3 loop: CASRATQGAEGKLFF. DNA for the CDR3: TGTGCCAGCCGTGCGACCCAGGGGGCGGAAGGAAAACTGTTTTTT. The J gene is TRBJ1-4, the V gene TRBV5-4, with TRBD1 matching 8 bases. V lost 7 bases, J lost 10 bases, and 15 bases stayed unmatched. CDR3 length: 15 residues. In germline, CDR1 is SGHNT, CDR2 YYREEE (reference sequence).

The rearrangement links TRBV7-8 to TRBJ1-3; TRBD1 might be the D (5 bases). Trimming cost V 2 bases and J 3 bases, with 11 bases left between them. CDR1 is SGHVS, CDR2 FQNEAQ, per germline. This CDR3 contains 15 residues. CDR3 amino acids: CASSLMERGGNTIYF. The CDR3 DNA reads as TGTGCCAGCAGCTTAATGGAAAGGGGTGGAAACACCATATATTTT.

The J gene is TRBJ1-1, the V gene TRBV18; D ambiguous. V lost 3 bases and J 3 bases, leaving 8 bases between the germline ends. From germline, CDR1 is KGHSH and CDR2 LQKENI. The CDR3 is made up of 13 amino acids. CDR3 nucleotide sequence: TGTGCCAGCTCACCTCGCAGTGACACTGAAGCTTTCTTT. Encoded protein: CASSPRSDTEAFF.